What follows are 11 T cell receptor beta chains derived from one specimen sequenced in a study of T cell responses to AZD1222 COVID-19 vaccine. The table came from immunoSEQ multiplex PCR; TCRdb's copy has only in-frame clones and leaves some out. Found here are over 150,000 clones, 70% to 90% of them singletons; the top ten hold 5.5% to 6%. Specimen: peripheral blood, collected on day 0 of MenACWY control vaccination. The receptor source for this set is an adult in good health.

The chain uses TRBV19 and TRBJ2-1; D possibly corresponds to TRBD1 (6 bases). Looked up from germline, CDR1 is LNHDA and CDR2 is SQIVND (reference sequence). Trimming removed 5 bases at V and 10 bases at J, with 15 bases between. CDR3 length: 13 amino acids. CDR3 residues: CASSPGAPQEQFF. The CDR3 bases are TGTGCCAGTAGTCCAGGGGCCCCTCAGGAGCAGTTCTTC.

This clone is a singleton in its sample. The chain links TRBV6-4 to TRBJ2-1; D unclear. The CDR3 consists of 16 residues. Germline CDR1 reads MRHNA; CDR2 reads SNTAGT. V was cut by 7 bases and J by 6 bases, with 22 bases left in between. The CDR3 DNA is TGTGCCAGCAATCCCCCGAGTCCCCGCTGGGGCAATGAGCAGTTCTTC. This encodes CASNPPSPRWGNEQFF.

The CDR3 loop reads CASSRASYEQYF. The CDR3 DNA sequence: TGTGCCAGCAGCCGGGCCTCCTACGAGCAGTACTTC. The V and J genes are TRBV3-1 (or the pseudogene TRBV3-2) and TRBJ2-7; no clear D. The germline V and J ends were trimmed by 4 bases and 0 bases, with 4 bases remaining between them. The CDR3 runs 12 residues. Germline lookup yields CDR1 LGHDT and CDR2 YNNKEL (reference sequence).

The chain joins TRBV18 to TRBJ2-5; D uncertain. V was trimmed by 1 base and J by 1 base, leaving 10 bases between them. Looked up from germline, CDR1 is KGHSH and CDR2 is LQKENI. This CDR3 has 15 amino acids. The CDR3 reads CASSPLAAGQETQYF. As DNA, the CDR3 is TGTGCCAGCTCACCACTCGCGGCAGGCCAAGAGACCCAGTACTTC.

The genes are TRBV6-2 or TRBV6-3 and TRBJ2-3; no clear D. There are 13 residues in the CDR3. The V gene's germline CDR1 is MNHEY and CDR2 SVGEGT. Trimming stripped 1 base from V and 2 bases from J, with 4 bases between. The CDR3 bases are TGTGCCAGCAGTTACTATACCACAGATACGCAGTATTTT. This translates into CASSYYTTDTQYF.

This clone was picked up one time. The chain links TRBV6-2 or TRBV6-3 to TRBJ1-2; D uncertain. V lost 4 bases and J lost 8, with 17 bases in between. Germline CDR1 reads MNHEY; CDR2 reads SVGEGT. The CDR3 is 14 amino acids. DNA of the CDR3: TGTGCCAGCAGTTCCTCCGGGCTGTCATCGGGCTACACCTTC. It encodes CASSSSGLSSGYTF.

The chain has TRBV3-1 (or the pseudogene TRBV3-2) and TRBJ2-1; either TRBD1 or TRBD2 may supply D (5 bases each). This CDR3 is 15 amino acids long. The V end was cut by 4 bases, the J end by 2 bases, with 12 bases between. Germline lookup yields CDR1 LGHDT and CDR2 YNNKEL (reference sequence). The CDR3 loop reads CASSPSGTAYNEQFF. CDR3 nucleotides: TGTGCCAGCAGCCCATCCGGGACGGCCTACAATGAGCAGTTCTTC.

This sequence joins TRBV7-9 and TRBJ1-3; D unclear. Germline CDR1 SEHNR, CDR2 FQNEAQ (reference sequence). The CDR3 has 15 amino acids. V lost 0 bases, J lost 0 bases, and 6 bases lay in between. CDR3 in DNA: TGTGCCAGCAGCTTAGCAGGAGGCTCTGGAAACACCATATATTTT. It yields the protein CASSLAGGSGNTIYF.

This chain connects TRBV13 to TRBJ2-4; D could derive from TRBD1 or TRBD2 (7 bases each). Germline V lookup: CDR1 PRHDT, CDR2 FYEKMQ (reference sequence). Deletions cut 3 bases from V and 11 bases from J, with 23 bases between. The CDR3 runs to 16 residues. CDR3 sequence reads: CASSFSGGARGSVQYF. CDR3 DNA: TGTGCCAGCAGCTTCTCAGGGGGGGCCCGGGGTTCGGTTCAGTACTTC.

This clone occurred a few times. The chain links TRBV3-1 (or the pseudogene TRBV3-2) to TRBJ1-2, with D perhaps TRBD1 (6 bases). Between the trimmed V and J ends, which lost 1 base and 6 bases, there was a span of 15 bases. Germline loops: CDR1 LGHDT, CDR2 YNNKEL (reference sequence). The CDR3 has 15 residues. The CDR3 loop reads CASSQGGGLLDGYTF. The CDR3 DNA is TGTGCCAGCAGCCAAGGAGGGGGGCTGCTGGATGGCTACACCTTC.

The V gene is TRBV3-1 (or the pseudogene TRBV3-2), the J gene TRBJ2-5; 16 bases align to TRBD2. J lost 5 bases, V lost 2 bases, and 14 bases had no gene match. CDR3 length equals 20 residues. Germline V gene lookup returns CDR1 LGHDT and CDR2 YNNKEL (reference sequence). This chain's CDR3 is CASSQQAPGLAGGPAETQYF. CDR3 coding DNA: TGTGCCAGCAGCCAACAAGCCCCGGGACTAGCGGGGGGGCCGGCCGAGACCCAGTACTTC.